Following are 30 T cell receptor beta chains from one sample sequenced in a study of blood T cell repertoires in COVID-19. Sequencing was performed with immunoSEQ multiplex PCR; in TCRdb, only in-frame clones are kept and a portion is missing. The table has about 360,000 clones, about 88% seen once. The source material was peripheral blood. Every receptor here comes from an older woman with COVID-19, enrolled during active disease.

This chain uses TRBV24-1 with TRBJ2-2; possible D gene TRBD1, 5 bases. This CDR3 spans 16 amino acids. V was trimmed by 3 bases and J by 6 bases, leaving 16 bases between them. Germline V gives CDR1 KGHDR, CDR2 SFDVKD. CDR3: CATSDTSSGFPGELFF. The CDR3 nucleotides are TGTGCCACCAGTGATACCTCATCAGGGTTCCCCGGGGAGCTGTTTTTT.

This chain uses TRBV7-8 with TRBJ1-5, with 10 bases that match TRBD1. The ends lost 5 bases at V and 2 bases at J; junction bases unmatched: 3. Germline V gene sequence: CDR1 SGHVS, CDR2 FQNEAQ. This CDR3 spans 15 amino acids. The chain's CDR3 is CASSGGTGGNQPQHF. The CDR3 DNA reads TGTGCCAGCAGCGGGGGGACAGGGGGCAATCAGCCCCAGCATTTT.

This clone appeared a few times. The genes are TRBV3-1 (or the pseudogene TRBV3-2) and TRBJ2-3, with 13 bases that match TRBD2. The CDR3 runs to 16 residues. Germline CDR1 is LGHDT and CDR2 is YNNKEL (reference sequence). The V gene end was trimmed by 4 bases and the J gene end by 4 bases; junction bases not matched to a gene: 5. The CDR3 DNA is TGTGCCAGCAGCCTTGGACTAGCGGGGGACTCAGATACGCAGTATTTT. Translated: CASSLGLAGDSDTQYF.

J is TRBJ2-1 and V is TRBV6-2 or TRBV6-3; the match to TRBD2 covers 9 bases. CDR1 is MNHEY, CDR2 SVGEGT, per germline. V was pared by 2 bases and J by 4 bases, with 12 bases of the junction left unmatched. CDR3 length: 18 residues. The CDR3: CASSYLAGFRLGYNEQFF. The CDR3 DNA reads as TGTGCCAGCAGTTACCTAGCGGGGTTTCGTTTGGGATACAATGAGCAGTTCTTC.

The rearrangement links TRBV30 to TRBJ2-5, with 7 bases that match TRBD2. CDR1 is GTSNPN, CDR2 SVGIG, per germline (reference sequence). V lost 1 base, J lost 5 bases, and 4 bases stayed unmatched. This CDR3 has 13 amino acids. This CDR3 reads CAWSGLGGETQYF. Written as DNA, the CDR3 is TGTGCCTGGAGTGGTTTGGGGGGGGAGACCCAGTACTTC.

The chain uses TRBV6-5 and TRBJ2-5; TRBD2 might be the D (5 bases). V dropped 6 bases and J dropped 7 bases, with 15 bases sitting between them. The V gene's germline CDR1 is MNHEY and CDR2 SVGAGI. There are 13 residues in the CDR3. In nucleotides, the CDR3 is TGTGCCAGCAGCATGTCGAATGCGGGGACCCAGTACTTC. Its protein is CASSMSNAGTQYF.

DNA for the CDR3: TGTGCCAGCAGGACCCCCGGGGGTAGCACAGATACGCAGTATTTT. It specifies CASRTPGGSTDTQYF. This chain joins TRBV6-5 and TRBJ2-3; a weak D match, TRBD2 (6 bases). V lost 6 bases and J lost 0, with 13 bases in between. The CDR3 runs to 15 residues. The V gene's germline CDR1 is MNHEY and CDR2 SVGAGI.

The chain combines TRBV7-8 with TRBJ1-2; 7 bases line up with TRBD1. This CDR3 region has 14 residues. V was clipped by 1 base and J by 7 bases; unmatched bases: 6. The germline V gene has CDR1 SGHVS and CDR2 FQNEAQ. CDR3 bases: TGTGCCAGCAGCTTAGATGGCAGGGGGACTGGCTACACCTTC. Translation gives CASSLDGRGTGYTF.

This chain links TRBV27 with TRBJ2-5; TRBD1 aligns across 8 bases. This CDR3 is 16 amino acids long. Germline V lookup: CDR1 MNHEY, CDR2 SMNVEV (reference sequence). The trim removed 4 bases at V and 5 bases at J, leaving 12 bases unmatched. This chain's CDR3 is CASSSRGQGMRETQYF. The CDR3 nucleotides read TGTGCCAGCAGTTCACGAGGACAGGGAATGCGGGAGACCCAGTACTTC.

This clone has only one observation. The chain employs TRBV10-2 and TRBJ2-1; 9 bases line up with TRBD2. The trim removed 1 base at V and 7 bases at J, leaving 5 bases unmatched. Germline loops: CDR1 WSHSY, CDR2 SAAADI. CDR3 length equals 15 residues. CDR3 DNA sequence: TGCGCCAGCAGTGAGTTGCGGGGGGGCTTGAATGAGCAGTTCTTC. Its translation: CASSELRGGLNEQFF.

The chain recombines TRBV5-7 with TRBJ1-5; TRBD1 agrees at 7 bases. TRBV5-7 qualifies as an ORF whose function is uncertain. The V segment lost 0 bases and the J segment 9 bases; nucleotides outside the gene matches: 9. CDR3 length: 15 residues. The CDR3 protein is CASSLEGQDWMPQHF. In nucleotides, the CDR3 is TGTGCCAGCAGCTTGGAAGGACAGGATTGGATGCCCCAGCATTTT.

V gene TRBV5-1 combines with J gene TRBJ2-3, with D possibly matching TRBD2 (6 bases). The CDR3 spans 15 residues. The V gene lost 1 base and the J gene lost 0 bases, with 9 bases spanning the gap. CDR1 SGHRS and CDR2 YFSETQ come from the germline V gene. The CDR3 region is CASSLLGTSTDTQYF. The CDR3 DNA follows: TGCGCCAGCAGCTTGTTAGGGACTAGCACAGATACGCAGTATTTT.

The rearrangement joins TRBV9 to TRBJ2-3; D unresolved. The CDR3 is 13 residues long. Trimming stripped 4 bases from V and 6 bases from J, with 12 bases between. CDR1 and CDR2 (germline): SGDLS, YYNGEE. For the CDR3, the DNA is TGTGCCAGCAGCCCAGGTCCCCGTGATACGCAGTATTTT. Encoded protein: CASSPGPRDTQYF.

The CDR3 nucleotides read TGTGCCAGCAGCCGGACAGGGGAAGGTCGGCATTACTTC. Translation: CASSRTGEGRHYF. J is TRBJ2-7 and V is TRBV7-8, with 9 positions matching TRBD1. V lost 5 bases and J lost 13; bases outside the gene matches: 12. The CDR3 spans 13 residues. Germline values: CDR1 SGHVS, CDR2 FQNEAQ.

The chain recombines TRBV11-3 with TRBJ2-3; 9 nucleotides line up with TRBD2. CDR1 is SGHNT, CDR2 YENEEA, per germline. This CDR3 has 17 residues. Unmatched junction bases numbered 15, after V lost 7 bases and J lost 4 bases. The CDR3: CASTSLRGGAGADTQYF. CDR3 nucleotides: TGTGCCAGCACCTCTTTGCGCGGGGGGGCCGGGGCAGATACGCAGTATTTT.

CDR3 in amino acids: CASSQEYALGTLKTQYF. The CDR3 coding sequence is TGCGCCAGCAGCCAAGAATACGCGCTGGGCACCTTAAAGACCCAGTACTTC. The gene calls are TRBV4-3 and TRBJ2-5; no reliable D call. The CDR3 length is 17 residues. Germline values: CDR1 LGHNA, CDR2 YSLEER. With 0 bases removed from V and 6 bases from J, the gap between germline ends came to 20 bases.

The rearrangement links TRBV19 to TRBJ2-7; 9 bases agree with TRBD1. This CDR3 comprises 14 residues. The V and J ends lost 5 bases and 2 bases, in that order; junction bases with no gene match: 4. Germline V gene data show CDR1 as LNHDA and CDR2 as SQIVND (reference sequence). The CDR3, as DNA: TGTGCCAGTAGTTACAGGGGGCCAGCCTACGAGCAGTACTTC. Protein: CASSYRGPAYEQYF.

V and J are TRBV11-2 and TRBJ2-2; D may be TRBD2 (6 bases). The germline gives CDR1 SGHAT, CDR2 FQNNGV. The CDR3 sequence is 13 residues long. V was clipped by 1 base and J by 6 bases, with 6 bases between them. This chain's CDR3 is CASSLGGAGELFF. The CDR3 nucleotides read TGTGCCAGCAGCTTAGGCGGGGCCGGGGAGCTGTTTTTT. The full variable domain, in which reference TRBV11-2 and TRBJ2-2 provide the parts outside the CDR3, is EAGVAQSPRYKIIEKRQSVAFWCNPISGHATLYWYQQILGQGPKLLIQFQNNGVVDDSQLPKDRFSAERLKGVDSTLKIQPAKLEDSAVYLCASSLGGAGELFFGEGSRLTVL.

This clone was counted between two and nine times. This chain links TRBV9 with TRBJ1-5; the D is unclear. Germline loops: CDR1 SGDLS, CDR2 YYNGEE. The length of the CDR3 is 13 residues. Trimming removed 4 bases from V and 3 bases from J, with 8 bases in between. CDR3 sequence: CASSRGYNQPQHF. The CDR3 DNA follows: TGTGCCAGCAGCCGAGGGTACAATCAGCCCCAGCATTTT. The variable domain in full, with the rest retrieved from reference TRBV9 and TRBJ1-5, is DSGVTQTPKHLITATGQRVTLRCSPRSGDLSVYWYQQSLDQGLQFLIQYYNGEERAKGNILERFSAQQFPDLHSELNLSSLELGDSALYFCASSRGYNQPQHFGDGTRLSIL.

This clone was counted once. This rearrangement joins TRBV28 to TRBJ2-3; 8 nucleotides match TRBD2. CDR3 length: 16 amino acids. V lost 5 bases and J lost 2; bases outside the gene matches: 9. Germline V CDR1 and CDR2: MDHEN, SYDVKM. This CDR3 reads CASSPPWRGVTDTQYF. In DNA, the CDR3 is TGTGCCAGCAGTCCCCCTTGGCGGGGGGTCACAGATACGCAGTATTTT.

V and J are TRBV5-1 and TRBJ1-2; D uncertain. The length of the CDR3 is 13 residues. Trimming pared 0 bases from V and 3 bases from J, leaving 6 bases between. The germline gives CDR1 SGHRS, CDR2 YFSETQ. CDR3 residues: CASSLEADYGYTF. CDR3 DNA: TGCGCCAGCAGCTTGGAGGCGGACTATGGCTACACCTTC.

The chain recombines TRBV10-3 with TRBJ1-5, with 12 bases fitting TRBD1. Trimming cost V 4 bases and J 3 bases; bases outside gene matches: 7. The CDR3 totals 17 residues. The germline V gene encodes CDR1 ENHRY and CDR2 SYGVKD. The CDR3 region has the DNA TGTGCCATCAGTGCCGCCGGGACAGGGGGCCTCAATCAGCCCCAGCATTTT. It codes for CAISAAGTGGLNQPQHF.

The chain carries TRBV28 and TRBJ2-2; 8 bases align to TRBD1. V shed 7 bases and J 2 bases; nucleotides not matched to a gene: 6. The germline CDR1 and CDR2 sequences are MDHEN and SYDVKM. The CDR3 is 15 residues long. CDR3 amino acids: CASTSPGGNTGELFF. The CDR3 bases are TGTGCCAGCACCAGCCCAGGGGGCAACACCGGGGAGCTGTTTTTT.

The chain's CDR3 is CASSIGGQLNSPLHF. CDR3 bases: TGTGCCAGTAGTATCGGTGGGCAGTTGAATTCACCCCTCCACTTT. This chain connects TRBV19 to TRBJ1-6, with no clear D. Germline lookup yields CDR1 LNHDA and CDR2 SQIVND (reference sequence). Trimming removed 3 bases at V and 7 bases at J, with 13 bases between. This CDR3 has 15 residues.

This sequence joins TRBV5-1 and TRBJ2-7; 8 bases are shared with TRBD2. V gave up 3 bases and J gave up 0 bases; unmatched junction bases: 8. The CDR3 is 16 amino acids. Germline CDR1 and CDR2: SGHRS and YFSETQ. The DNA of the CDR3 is TGCGCCAGCAGCTCAGATACTAGCGGTTACTCCTACGAGCAGTACTTC. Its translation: CASSSDTSGYSYEQYF.

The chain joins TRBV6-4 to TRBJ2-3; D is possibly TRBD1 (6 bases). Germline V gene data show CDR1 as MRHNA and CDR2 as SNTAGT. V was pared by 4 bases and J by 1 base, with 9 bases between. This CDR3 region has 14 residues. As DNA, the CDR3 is TGTGCCAGCAGTGTACAGGGTGGCACAGATACGCAGTATTTT. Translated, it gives CASSVQGGTDTQYF.

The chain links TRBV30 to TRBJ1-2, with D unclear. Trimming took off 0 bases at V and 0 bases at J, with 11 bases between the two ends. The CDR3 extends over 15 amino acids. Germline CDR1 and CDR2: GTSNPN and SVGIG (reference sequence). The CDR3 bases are TGTGCCTGGAGTGTAACCCCTCAGGCTAACTATGGCTACACCTTC. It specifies CAWSVTPQANYGYTF.

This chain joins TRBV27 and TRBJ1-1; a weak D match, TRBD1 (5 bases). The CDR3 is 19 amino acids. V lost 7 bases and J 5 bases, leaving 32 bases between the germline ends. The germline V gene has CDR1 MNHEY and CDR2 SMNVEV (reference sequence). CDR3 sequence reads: CASTLWGRGRLRLGTEAFF. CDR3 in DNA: TGTGCCAGCACCTTATGGGGGAGGGGACGACTGCGACTGGGGACTGAAGCTTTCTTT.

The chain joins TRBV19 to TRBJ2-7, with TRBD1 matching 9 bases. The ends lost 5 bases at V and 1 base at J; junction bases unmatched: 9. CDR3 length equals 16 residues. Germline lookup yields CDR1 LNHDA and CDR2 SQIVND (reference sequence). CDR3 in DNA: TGTGCCAGTAGTTCCATTACAGGGGGCGCTTCCTACGAGCAGTACTTC. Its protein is CASSSITGGASYEQYF.

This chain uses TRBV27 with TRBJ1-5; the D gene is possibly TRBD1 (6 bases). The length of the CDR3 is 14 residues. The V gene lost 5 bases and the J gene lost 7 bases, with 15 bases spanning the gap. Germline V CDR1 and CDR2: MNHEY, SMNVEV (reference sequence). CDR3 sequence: CASSPGGRWQPQHF. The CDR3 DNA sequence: TGTGCCAGCAGTCCGGGGGGGCGTTGGCAGCCCCAGCATTTT.